This record covers a single TCR beta chain. Its specificity is unknown. The sample originates from a study of shared clonotypes between healthy human individuals. Study background: There were three CD4 naive, three CD4 memory, two CD8 naive and one CD8 memory plates per donor.

Naive CD8 cells were CD45RO-negative, positively selected for CCR7, excluding terminally differentiated effector memory CD45RA+ cells. HIV-negative, healthy adults without recent acute infections or vaccinations were the donors. Each sample came from a Caucasian adult donor living in Nashville, Tennessee. The CDR3 length is 15 residues. V shed 0 bases and J shed 3 bases, with 12 bases lying between them. Per germline, CDR1 SEHNR and CDR2 FQNEAQ (reference sequence). Study-wide results and caveats: Sorted-subset sequencing was shown by rarefaction to be incomplete despite large depth.

Using immunoSEQ multiplex PCR, the repertoire was profiled, and TCRdb retains in-frame clones only, with some absent. Here the sample spans about 680,000 clones, roughly 94% being singletons. This receptor was taken from a man younger than 45 in good health. The chain couples TRBV7-9 to TRBJ2-7, with no clear D. Sample: naive CD8+ T cells sorted from blood. CDR3 nucleotides: TGTGCCAGCAGCTTAGCGAGCTCATCGGGCTACGAGCAGTACTTC. Translating it yields CASSLASSSGYEQYF.